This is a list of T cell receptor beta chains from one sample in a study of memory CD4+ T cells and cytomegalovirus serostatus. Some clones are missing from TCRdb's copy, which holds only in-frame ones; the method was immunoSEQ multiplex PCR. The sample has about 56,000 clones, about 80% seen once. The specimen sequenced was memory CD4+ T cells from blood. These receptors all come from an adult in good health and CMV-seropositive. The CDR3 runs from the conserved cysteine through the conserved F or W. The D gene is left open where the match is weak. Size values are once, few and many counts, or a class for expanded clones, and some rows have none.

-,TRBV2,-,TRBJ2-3,TGTGCCGGGACTGCTCTTGATACGCAGTATTTT,CAGTALDTQYF
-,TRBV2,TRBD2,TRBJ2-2,TGTGCCAGCAGCGCCCGGACTAGCGGTACCGGGGAGCTGTTTTTT,CASSARTSGTGELFF
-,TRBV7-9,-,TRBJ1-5,TGTGCCAGCACCTTTCCGGGACAGCCCCAGCATTTT,CASTFPGQPQHF
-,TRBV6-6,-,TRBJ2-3,TGTGCCAGCAGTTCCGGGTTTAGCACAGATACGCAGTATTTT,CASSSGFSTDTQYF
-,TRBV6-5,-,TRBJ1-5,TGTGCCAGCAGTGCCACTTCAGGGGCTGGGCAGCCCCAGCATTTT,CASSATSGAGQPQHF
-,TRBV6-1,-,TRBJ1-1,TGTGCCAGCAGGGAAGATCCGGGACGCCTAGAAGCTTTCTTT,CASREDPGRLEAFF
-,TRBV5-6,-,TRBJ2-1,TGTGCCAGCAGCCCCCTGAATAAGGTATACAATGAGCAGTTCTTC,CASSPLNKVYNEQFF
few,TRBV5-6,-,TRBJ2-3,TGTGCCAGCAGCCCGCCCCTTCCCAGCACAGATACGCAGTATTTT,CASSPPLPSTDTQYF
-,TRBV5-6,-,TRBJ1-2,TGTGCCAGCCATGTGGGGCAGAACTATGGCTACACCTTC,CASHVGQNYGYTF
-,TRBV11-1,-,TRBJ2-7,TGTGCCAGCAGCTTACAGGGTATCCACGAGCAGTACTTC,CASSLQGIHEQYF
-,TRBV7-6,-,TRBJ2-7,TGTGCCAGCAGCCGAGATCAGGGAAGCATCTCCTACGAGCAGTACTTC,CASSRDQGSISYEQYF
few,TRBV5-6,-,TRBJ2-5,TGTGCCAGCAGCTTGGCCTCGGAGACCCAGTACTTC,CASSLASETQYF
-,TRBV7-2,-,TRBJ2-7,TGTGCCAGCAGCCCAAAACCCGGCGAGCAGTACTTC,CASSPKPGEQYF
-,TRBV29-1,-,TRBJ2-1,TGCAGCGTTGAAGCTGAGCAGTTCTTC,CSVEAEQFF
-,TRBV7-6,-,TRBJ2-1,TGTGCCAGCAGCTTAGCGATGAGTAATGAGCAGTTCTTC,CASSLAMSNEQFF
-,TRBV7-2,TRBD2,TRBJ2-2,TGTGCCAGCAGCTGGGATAGCGGGAATAGGGAGCTGTTTTTT,CASSWDSGNRELFF
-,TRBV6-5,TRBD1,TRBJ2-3,TGTGCCAGCAGTTACCAGGGGGCAAGCACAGATACGCAGTATTTT,CASSYQGASTDTQYF
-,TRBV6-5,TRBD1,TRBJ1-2,TGTGCCGCGGCCGGGACAGACTATGGCTACACCTTC,CAAAGTDYGYTF
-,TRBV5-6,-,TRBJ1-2,TGTGCCAGCGCTAAGGGAGGGGAGAGCTATGGCTACACCTTC,CASAKGGESYGYTF
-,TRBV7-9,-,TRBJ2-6,TGTGCCAGCGAGGAGGGCTCTGGGGCCAACGTCCTGACTTTC,CASEEGSGANVLTF
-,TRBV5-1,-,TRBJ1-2,TGCGCCAGCAGCCTTGGGGACCGATCCTATGGCTACACCTTC,CASSLGDRSYGYTF
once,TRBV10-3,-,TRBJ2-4,TGTGCCATCAGTGCAGGGGACCAAAACATTCAGTACTTC,CAISAGDQNIQYF
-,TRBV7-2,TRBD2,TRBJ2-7,TGTGCCAGCAGCCCTATCGCGGGGGTTTCTGACTACGAGCAGTACTTC,CASSPIAGVSDYEQYF
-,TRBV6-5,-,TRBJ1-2,TGTGCCAGCAGTTACTCGTTCGCTAGGTATGGCTACACCTTC,CASSYSFARYGYTF
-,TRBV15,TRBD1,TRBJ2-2,TGTGCCACCAGCCGGGACAGGGGCGAAACCGGGGAGCTGTTTTTT,CATSRDRGETGELFF
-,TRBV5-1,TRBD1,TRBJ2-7,TGCGCCAGCAGCCCGGGACAGATCTACGAGCAGTACTTC,CASSPGQIYEQYF
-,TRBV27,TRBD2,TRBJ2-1,TGTGCCAGCAGTACCGGGACTAGCGGGAACCCCAAGCAGTTCTTC,CASSTGTSGNPKQFF
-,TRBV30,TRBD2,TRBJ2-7,TGTGCCTGGAGTCCCGGACTAGCGGGAGTCGGCGAGCAGTACTTC,CAWSPGLAGVGEQYF
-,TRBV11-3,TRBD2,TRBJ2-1,TGTGCCAGCAGCTTAGATCAAGGTGGGACTAGCACCCCTAATGAGCAGTTCTTC,CASSLDQGGTSTPNEQFF
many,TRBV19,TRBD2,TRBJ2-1,TGTGCCAGTAGTCTAGCGGTTTCCTACAATGAGCAGTTCTTC,CASSLAVSYNEQFF
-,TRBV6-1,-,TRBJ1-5,TGTGCCAGCAGTGATCAACTCAATCAGCCCCAGCATTTT,CASSDQLNQPQHF
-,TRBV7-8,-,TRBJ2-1,TGTGCCAGCAGCTTAAGTAGGGCCGGAGGGTACAATGAGCAGTTCTTC,CASSLSRAGGYNEQFF
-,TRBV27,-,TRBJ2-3,TGTGCCAGCAGTTCTTACCTCGGACTAGATACGCAGTATTTT,CASSSYLGLDTQYF
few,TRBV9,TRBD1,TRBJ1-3,TGTGCCAGCAGCGTAGGGGACAGGTTCTCTGGAAACACCATATATTTT,CASSVGDRFSGNTIYF
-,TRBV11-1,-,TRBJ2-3,TGTGCCAGCAGCTTCAGGCAGAGCACAGATACGCAGTATTTT,CASSFRQSTDTQYF
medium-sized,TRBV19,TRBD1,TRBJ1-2,TGTGCCAGTAGTACCATGGGACAGGGCTACTATGGCTACACCTTC,CASSTMGQGYYGYTF
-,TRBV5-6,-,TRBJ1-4,TGTGCCAGCAGCTTCGATGGCATCCGGGGGGAAAAACTGTTTTTT,CASSFDGIRGEKLFF
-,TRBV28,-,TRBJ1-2,TGTGCCAGCACCACGGGGGGGGGTGGCTACACCTTC,CASTTGGGGYTF
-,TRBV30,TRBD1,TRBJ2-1,TGTGCCTGGACTGGGGACAGGGACAATGAGCAGTTCTTC,CAWTGDRDNEQFF
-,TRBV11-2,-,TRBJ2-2,TGTGCCAGCAGCTTAGGGGGGGTGAGAGCCACCGGGGAGCTGTTTTTT,CASSLGGVRATGELFF
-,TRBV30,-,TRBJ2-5,TGTGCCTGGAGGCAGAGTGTCTCGGAGACCCAGTACTTC,CAWRQSVSETQYF
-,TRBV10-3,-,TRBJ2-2,TGTGCCATTTCTCCGGACATAAACACCGGGGAGCTGTTTTTT,CAISPDINTGELFF
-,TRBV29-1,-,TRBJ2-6,TGCAGCGCCGCGAGCTCTGGGGCCAACGTCCTGACTTTC,CSAASSGANVLTF
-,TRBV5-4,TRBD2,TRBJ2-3,TGTGCCAGCAGCTTGACCGCTAGCGGCTCTAGCACAGATACGCAGTATTTT,CASSLTASGSSTDTQYF
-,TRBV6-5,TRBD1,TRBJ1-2,TGTGCCAGCAGGCCCCGGGACAGGGACTATGGCTACACCTTC,CASRPRDRDYGYTF
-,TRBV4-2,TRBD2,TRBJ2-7,TGTGCCAGCAGCTGGGGGGGTCCCTACGAGCAGTACTTC,CASSWGGPYEQYF
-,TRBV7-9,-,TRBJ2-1,TGTGCCAGCAGCCCACGGTGGGGGAGCAATGAGCAGTTCTTC,CASSPRWGSNEQFF
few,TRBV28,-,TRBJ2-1,TGTGCCAGCAGTTCACAAACTCAACGTCAGTTCTTC,CASSSQTQRQFF
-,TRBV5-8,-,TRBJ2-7,TGTGCCAGCAGCTCATGGGGTACCTACGAGCAGTACTTC,CASSSWGTYEQYF
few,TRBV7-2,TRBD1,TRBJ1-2,TGTGCCAGCAGCTTGGACAGGGGTCAGAGAGGCTACACCTTC,CASSLDRGQRGYTF
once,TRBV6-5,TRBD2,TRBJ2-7,TGTGCCAGCGGATTAGCGGGAGGGCCATACGAGCAGTACTTC,CASGLAGGPYEQYF
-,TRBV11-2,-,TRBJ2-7,TGTGCCAGCAGCTTTCGGAGTCCCAGCTCCTACGAGCAGTACTTC,CASSFRSPSSYEQYF
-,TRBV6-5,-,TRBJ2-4,TGTGCCAGCAGTCCAAGTTTAGCCAAAAACATTCAGTACTTC,CASSPSLAKNIQYF
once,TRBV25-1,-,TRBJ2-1,TGTGCCAGCAAGCCTGAGAATTTAGATGAGCAGTTCTTC,CASKPENLDEQFF
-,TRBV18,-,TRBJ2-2,TGTGCCAGCTTCTTTTTCGGGGAGCTGTTTTTT,CASFFFGELFF